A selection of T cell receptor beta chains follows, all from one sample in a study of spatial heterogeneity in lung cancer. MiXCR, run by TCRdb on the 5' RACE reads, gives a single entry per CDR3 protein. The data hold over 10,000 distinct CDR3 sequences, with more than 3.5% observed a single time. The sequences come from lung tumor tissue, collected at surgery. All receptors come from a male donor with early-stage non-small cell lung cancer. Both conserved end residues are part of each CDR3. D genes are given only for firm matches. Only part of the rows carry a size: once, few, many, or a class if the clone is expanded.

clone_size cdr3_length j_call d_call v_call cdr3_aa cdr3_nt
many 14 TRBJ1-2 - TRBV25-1 CASSESEQWNGYTF TGTGCCAGCAGTGAATCGGAACAGTGGAATGGCTACACCTTC
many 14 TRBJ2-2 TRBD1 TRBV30 CAWDGQGVTGELFF TGTGCCTGGGACGGACAGGGGGTGACCGGGGAGCTGTTTTTT
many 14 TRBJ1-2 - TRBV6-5 CASSPDSSNYGYTF TGTGCCAGCAGCCCAGACAGTTCTAACTATGGCTACACCTTC
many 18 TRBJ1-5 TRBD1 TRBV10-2 CASSESRVAHRGFKPQHF TGCGCCAGCAGTGAGTCGAGAGTGGCGCACAGGGGTTTTAAGCCCCAGCATTTT
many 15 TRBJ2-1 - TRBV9 CASSGPERSYNEQFF TGTGCCAGCAGCGGACCGGAGCGGTCCTACAATGAGCAGTTCTTC
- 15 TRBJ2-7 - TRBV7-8 CASRLQVLIDGEQYF TGTGCCAGCAGACTACAGGTGCTGATCGATGGCGAGCAGTACTTC
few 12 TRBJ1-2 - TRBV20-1 CSAPHGPYGDTF TGCAGTGCTCCCCACGGACCCTATGGCGACACCTTC
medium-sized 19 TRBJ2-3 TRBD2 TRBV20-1 CSARDPSGRAGMGTDTQYF TGCAGTGCTAGAGATCCTAGCGGGAGGGCCGGAATGGGCACAGATACGCAGTATTTT
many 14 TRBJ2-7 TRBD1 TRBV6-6 CASSPGQGRYEQYF TGTGCCAGCAGTCCCGGACAGGGGAGGTACGAGCAGTACTTC
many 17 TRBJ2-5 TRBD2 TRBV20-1 CSARPLDKRGDQETQYF TGCAGTGCTAGACCCTTGGACAAGCGGGGGGACCAAGAGACCCAGTACTTC
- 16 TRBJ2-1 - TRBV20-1 CSAGNPGVAIYNEQFF TGCAGTGCTGGAAACCCAGGGGTGGCTATATACAATGAGCAGTTCTTC
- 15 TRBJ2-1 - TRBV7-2 CASSLLASRSHEQFF TGTGCCAGCAGCTTACTAGCCTCGCGGAGCCATGAGCAGTTCTTC
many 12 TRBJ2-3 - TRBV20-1 CSARQFGDTQYF TGCAGTGCAAGACAGTTTGGAGATACGCAGTATTTT
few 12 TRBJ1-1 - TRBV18 CASSLVDTEAFF TGTGCCAGCTCACTGGTGGACACTGAAGCTTTCTTT
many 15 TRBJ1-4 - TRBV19 CASKGPRATNEKLFF TGTGCCAGTAAAGGTCCCCGGGCGACTAATGAAAAACTGTTTTTT
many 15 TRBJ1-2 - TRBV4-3 CASSQEKQGIYGYTF TGCGCCAGCAGCCAAGAGAAGCAGGGCATCTATGGCTACACCTTC
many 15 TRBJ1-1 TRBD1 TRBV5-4 CASSRGQQINTEAFF TGTGCCAGCAGCAGGGGACAGCAGATAAACACTGAAGCTTTCTTT
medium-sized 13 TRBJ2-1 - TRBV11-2 CASSLGPSSEQFF TGTGCCAGCAGCTTAGGCCCTAGCAGTGAGCAGTTCTTC
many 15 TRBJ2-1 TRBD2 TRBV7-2 CASSLVAGGPSEQFF TGTGCCAGCAGCTTAGTGGCGGGGGGGCCAAGTGAGCAGTTCTTC
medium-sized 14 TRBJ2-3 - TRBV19 CASSVGGDTDTQYF TGTGCCAGTAGTGTTGGAGGGGACACAGATACGCAGTATTTT
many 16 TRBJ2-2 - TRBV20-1 CSARGFGVSDTGELFF TGCAGTGCTAGAGGTTTCGGAGTGTCGGACACCGGGGAGCTGTTTTTT
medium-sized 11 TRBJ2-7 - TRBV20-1 CSADSSYEQYF TGCAGTGCCGACTCGTCCTACGAGCAGTACTTC
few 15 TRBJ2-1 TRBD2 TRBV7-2 CASSLAAGGVNEQFF TGTGCCAGCAGCTTAGCCGCGGGGGGGGTCAATGAGCAGTTCTTC
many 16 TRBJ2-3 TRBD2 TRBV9 CASSGRTSGGTDTQYF TGTGCCAGCAGCGGTCGGACTAGCGGGGGCACAGATACGCAGTATTTT
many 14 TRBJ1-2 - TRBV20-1 CSARMETANYGDTF TGCAGTGCTAGAATGGAGACAGCAAACTATGGCGACACCTTC
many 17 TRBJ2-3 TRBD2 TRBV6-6 CASGGLAGGLRTDTQYF TGTGCCTCTGGGGGCCTAGCGGGAGGCCTGCGCACAGATACGCAGTATTTT
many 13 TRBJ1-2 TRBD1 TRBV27 CASSPRQGYGYTF TGTGCCAGCAGTCCCCGACAGGGCTATGGCTACACCTTC
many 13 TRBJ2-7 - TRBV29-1 CSVEFVGGGEQYF TGCAGCGTTGAATTTGTCGGGGGCGGCGAGCAGTACTTC
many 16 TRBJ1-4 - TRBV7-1 CASSSNGGVWDEKLFF TGTGCCAGCAGCTCAAATGGCGGGGTCTGGGATGAAAAACTGTTTTTT
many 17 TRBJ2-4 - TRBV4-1 CASSQGLDSGAKNIQYF TGCGCCAGCAGCCAAGGACTCGACTCCGGAGCCAAAAACATTCAGTACTTC
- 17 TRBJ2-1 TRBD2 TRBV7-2 CASSLALSGGGRNEQFF TGTGCCAGCAGCTTAGCTCTTAGCGGGGGAGGACGTAATGAGCAGTTCTTC
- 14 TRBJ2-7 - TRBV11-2 CASSFTEGPYEQYF TGTGCCAGCAGCTTCACGGAGGGCCCCTACGAGCAGTACTTC
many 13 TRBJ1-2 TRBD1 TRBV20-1 CSAQPGQAYGYTF TGCAGTGCTCAGCCGGGACAGGCCTATGGCTACACCTTC
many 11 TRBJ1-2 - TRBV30 CARSVMGLYTF TGTGCCCGGAGTGTTATGGGACTTTACACCTTC
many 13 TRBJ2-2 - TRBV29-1 CSVDTGMTGELFF TGCAGCGTTGACACTGGGATGACCGGGGAGCTGTTTTTT
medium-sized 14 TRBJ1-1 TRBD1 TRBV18 CASSTGGGGAEAFF TGTGCCAGCTCAACAGGGGGCGGGGGCGCTGAAGCTTTCTTT
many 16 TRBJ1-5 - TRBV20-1 CSARAGGGYSNQPQHF TGCAGTGCTAGAGCCGGCGGAGGGTATAGCAATCAGCCCCAGCATTTT
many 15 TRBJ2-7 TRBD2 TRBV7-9 CASSLLTSGTYEQYF TGTGCCAGCAGCTTATTGACTAGCGGCACCTACGAGCAGTACTTC
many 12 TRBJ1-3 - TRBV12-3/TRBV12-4 CASRLGRGVDRF TGTGCCAGCAGGCTTGGCAGGGGCGTGGATCGGTTT
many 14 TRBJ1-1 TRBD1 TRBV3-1 CASSRGQYNTEAFF TGTGCCAGCTCCCGGGGACAGTATAACACTGAAGCTTTCTTT